The present T cell receptor (beta chain) was sequenced within a study of patients and donors after allogeneic stem cell transplantation (dated by TCRdb to about 2020). Library prep was done by RT-PCR. Sequenced using a NextSeq 550. The public reads were reanalyzed by TCRdb: fastp trimming at Q25, MiXCR alignment, in-frame beta chains only. Entries are consolidated by CDR3 protein sequence, retaining the most common genes and DNA. This sample holds approximately 200,000 distinct CDR3 sequences; around two fifths were observed only once. The leading ten clones occupy about 30% of the sample. CDR1 and CDR2, looked up from the germline V gene, are SGDLS and YYNGEE. The germline V and J ends show losses of 5 bases and 0 bases respectively, and no gene match explains 3 bases of the junction. The CDR3 runs 15 residues from the cysteine to the phenylalanine. Only CDR3 DNA is held: 45 bases, read in frame from base 1.

This clonotype has more than one count but fewer than ten. Its antigen is unknown. No much larger clonotype is one base removed from it; base qualities were not supplied. This chain joins TRBV9 to TRBJ2-2, and TRBD1 matches 8 of the central bases. The sample was blood, either unsorted or a sorted T cell fraction (not recorded which). This clonotype originated in a human donor who was either an allogeneic HSCT recipient or a stem cell or donor lymphocyte infusion donor (not recorded which). It is not recorded whose cells these are; they may come from a transplant donor. The DNA reads as follows: TGTGCCAGCAGTGAGGACAGGGCGAACACCGGGGAGCTGTTTTTT. The translation is CASSEDRANTGELFF.